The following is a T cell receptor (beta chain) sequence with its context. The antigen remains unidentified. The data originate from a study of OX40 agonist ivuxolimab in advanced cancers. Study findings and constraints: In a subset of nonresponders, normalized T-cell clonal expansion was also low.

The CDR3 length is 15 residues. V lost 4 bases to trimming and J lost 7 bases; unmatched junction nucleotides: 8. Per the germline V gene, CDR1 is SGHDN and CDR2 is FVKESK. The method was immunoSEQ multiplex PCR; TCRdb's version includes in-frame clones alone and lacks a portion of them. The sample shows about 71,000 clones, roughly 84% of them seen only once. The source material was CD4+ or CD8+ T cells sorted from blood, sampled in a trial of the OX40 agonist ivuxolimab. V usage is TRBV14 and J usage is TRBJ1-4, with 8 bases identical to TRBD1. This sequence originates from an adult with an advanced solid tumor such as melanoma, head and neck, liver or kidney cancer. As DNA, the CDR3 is TGTGCCAGCAGCCCTAGGACAGGGTTCACTGAAAAACTGTTTTTT. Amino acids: CASSPRTGFTEKLFF.